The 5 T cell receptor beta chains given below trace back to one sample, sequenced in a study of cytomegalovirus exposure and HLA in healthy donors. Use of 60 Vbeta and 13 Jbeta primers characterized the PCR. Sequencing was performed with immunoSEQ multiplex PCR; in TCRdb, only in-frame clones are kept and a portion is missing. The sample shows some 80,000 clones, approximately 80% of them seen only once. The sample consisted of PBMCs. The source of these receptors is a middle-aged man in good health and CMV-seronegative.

This CDR3 reads CASSYTANGNQPQHF. CDR3 in DNA: TGTGCCAGCAGTTATACTGCCAATGGCAATCAGCCCCAGCATTTT. V and J are TRBV6-5 and TRBJ1-5; D is undetermined. The germline V gene has CDR1 MNHEY and CDR2 SVGAGI. Deletions cut 3 bases from V and 2 bases from J, with 11 bases between. CDR3 length: 15 residues.

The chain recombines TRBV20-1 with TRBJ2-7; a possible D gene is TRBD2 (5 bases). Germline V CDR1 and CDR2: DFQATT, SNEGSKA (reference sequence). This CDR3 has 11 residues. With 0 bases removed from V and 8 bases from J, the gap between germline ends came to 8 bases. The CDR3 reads CSAREGRQQYF. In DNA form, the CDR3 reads TGCAGTGCTAGAGAGGGGAGACAGCAGTACTTC.

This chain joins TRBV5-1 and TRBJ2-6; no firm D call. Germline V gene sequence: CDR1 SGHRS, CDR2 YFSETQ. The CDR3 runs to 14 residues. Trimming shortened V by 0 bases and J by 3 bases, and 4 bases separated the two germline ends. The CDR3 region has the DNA TGCGCCAGCAGCTTGGCCGGTGGGGCCAACGTCCTGACTTTC. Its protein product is CASSLAGGANVLTF. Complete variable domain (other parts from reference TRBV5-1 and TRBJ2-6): KAGVTQTPRYLIKTRGQQVTLSCSPISGHRSVSWYQQTPGQGLQFLFEYFSETQRNKGNFPGRFSGRQFSNSRSEMNVSTLELGDSALYLCASSLAGGANVLTFGAGSRLTVL.

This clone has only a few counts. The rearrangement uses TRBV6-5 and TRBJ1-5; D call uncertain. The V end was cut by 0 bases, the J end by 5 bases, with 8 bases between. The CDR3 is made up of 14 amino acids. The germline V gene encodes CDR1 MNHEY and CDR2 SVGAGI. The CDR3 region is CASSYSKRDQPQHF. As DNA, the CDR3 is TGTGCCAGCAGTTACTCGAAGAGGGATCAGCCCCAGCATTTT.

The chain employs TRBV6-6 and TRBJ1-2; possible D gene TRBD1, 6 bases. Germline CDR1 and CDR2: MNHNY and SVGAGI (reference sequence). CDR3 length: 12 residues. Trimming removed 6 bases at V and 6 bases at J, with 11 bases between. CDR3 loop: CASRWDKNGYTF. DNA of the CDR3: TGTGCCAGCAGGTGGGACAAAAATGGCTACACCTTC.